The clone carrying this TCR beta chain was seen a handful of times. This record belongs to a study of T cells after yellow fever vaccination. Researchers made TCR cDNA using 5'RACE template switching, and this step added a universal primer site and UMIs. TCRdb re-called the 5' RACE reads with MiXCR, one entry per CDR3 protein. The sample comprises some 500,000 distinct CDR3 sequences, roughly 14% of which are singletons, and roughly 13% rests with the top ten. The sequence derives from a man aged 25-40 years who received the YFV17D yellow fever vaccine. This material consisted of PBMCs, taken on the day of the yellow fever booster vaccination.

CDR3: CASGGWGTEAFF. CDR3 coding DNA: TGTGCCAGTGGAGGTTGGGGCACTGAAGCTTTCTTT. The rearrangement links TRBV19 to TRBJ1-1, with D uncertain. Germline V gives CDR1 LNHDA, CDR2 SQIVND (reference sequence). V lost 8 bases, J lost 4 bases, and 11 bases lay in between. This CDR3 has 12 amino acids.